This passage covers 17 T cell receptor beta chains from one sample sequenced in a study of OX40 agonist ivuxolimab in advanced cancers. The data were produced by immunoSEQ multiplex PCR, yet TCRdb's version contains in-frame clones alone and is incomplete. The sample lists approximately 86,000 clones; about 94% were seen once. This specimen consisted of CD4+ or CD8+ T cells sorted from blood, obtained in a trial of the OX40 agonist ivuxolimab. These receptors all come from an adult with an advanced solid tumor such as melanoma, head and neck, liver or kidney cancer.

The V gene is TRBV5-1, the J gene TRBJ2-7; 7 bases are shared with TRBD2. Germline values: CDR1 SGHRS, CDR2 YFSETQ. V was pared by 5 bases and J by 0 bases, with 8 bases of the junction left unmatched. The CDR3 runs to 15 residues. The DNA of the CDR3 is TGCGCCAGCAGGCCGGCGGGGGACCGCTCCTACGAGCAGTACTTC. Translated, it gives CASRPAGDRSYEQYF.

V usage is TRBV5-8 and J usage is TRBJ2-1; D may be TRBD1 (5 bases). The CDR3 runs 14 residues. Germline CDR1 SGHTS, CDR2 YDEGEE. V was trimmed by 5 bases and J by 5 bases, leaving 14 bases between them. This CDR3 reads CASRDNGIHNEQFF. The CDR3 DNA sequence: TGTGCCAGCAGGGACAACGGAATTCACAATGAGCAGTTCTTC.

The CDR3 is CASNRPGQGFFEQYF. CDR3 nucleotides: TGTGCCAGCAATAGGCCGGGACAGGGTTTTTTCGAGCAGTACTTC. This chain links TRBV28 with TRBJ2-7; 9 positions agree with TRBD1. The CDR3 has 15 residues. The V gene's germline CDR1 is MDHEN and CDR2 SYDVKM. Germline trimming cut 7 bases from V and 6 bases from J; bases unmatched to any gene: 13.

The V and J genes are TRBV6-1 and TRBJ2-5; TRBD1 is a possible D gene (5 bases). The CDR3 runs to 16 residues. Per germline, CDR1 MNHNS and CDR2 SASEGT. The V end was cut by 1 base, the J end by 9 bases, with 21 bases between. DNA of the CDR3: TGTGCCAGCAGTGAAGGTGGGGCAGGCCCCAAGTTGTCCCAGTACTTC. Protein: CASSEGGAGPKLSQYF.

The genes are TRBV11-1 and TRBJ2-2; the D is unclear. Trimming stripped 3 bases from V and 6 bases from J, with 11 bases between. The CDR3 sequence is 14 residues long. The germline CDR1 and CDR2 sequences are SGHAT and FQDESV (reference sequence). The CDR3 region has the DNA TGTGCCAGCAGCTTGGGTTCTATGGCCGGGGAGCTGTTTTTT. Amino acid sequence: CASSLGSMAGELFF.

V usage is TRBV19 and J usage is TRBJ2-7; 7 nucleotides line up with TRBD1. Germline V gene sequence: CDR1 LNHDA, CDR2 SQIVND (reference sequence). V was clipped by 3 bases and J by 2 bases; unmatched bases: 4. The CDR3 covers 14 residues. The CDR3 coding sequence is TGTGCCAGTAGTATCGGACAGGCCCCCTACGAGCAGTACTTC. It yields the protein CASSIGQAPYEQYF.

The V call is TRBV7-2, the J call TRBJ2-2; 11 positions agree with TRBD2. CDR1 and CDR2 (germline): SGHTA, FQGNSA. Trimming took 2 bases from V and 5 from J; bases not matched to a gene: 4. The CDR3 length is 16 residues. The CDR3 DNA is TGTGCCAGCAGCTTACCTACTAGCGGGAGTACCGGGGAGCTGTTTTTT. Translated: CASSLPTSGSTGELFF.

The chain is built from TRBV5-5 and TRBJ2-3; a possible D gene is TRBD1 (6 bases). The germline gives CDR1 SGHKS, CDR2 YYEKEE (reference sequence). The V end lost 4 bases, the J end lost 1 base, and 10 bases lay between the germline ends. The CDR3 runs to 14 residues. In DNA form, the CDR3 reads TGTGCCAGCAGCCTCACAGGGCGCACAGATACGCAGTATTTT. Its translation is CASSLTGRTDTQYF.

The chain carries TRBV7-9 and TRBJ1-3; no definite D call. From germline, CDR1 is SEHNR and CDR2 FQNEAQ (reference sequence). V lost 3 bases and J lost 9, with 6 bases in between. The CDR3 consists of 11 residues. CDR3 protein: CASSFPPTIYF. The CDR3 DNA reads TGTGCCAGCAGCTTTCCGCCCACCATATATTTT.

The chain carries TRBV19 and TRBJ2-1, with 14 bases identical to TRBD2. This CDR3 spans 18 amino acids. The V and J ends lost 8 bases and 4 bases, in that order; junction bases with no gene match: 13. Germline V lookup: CDR1 LNHDA, CDR2 SQIVND (reference sequence). The CDR3 DNA follows: TGTGCCAGTGCGCGACTAGCGGGAGGGCCTCCTCAGTACAATGAGCAGTTCTTC. Protein sequence: CASARLAGGPPQYNEQFF.

J is TRBJ2-3 and V is TRBV28, with TRBD1 matching 8 bases. The CDR3 sequence is 17 residues long. The germline V gene has CDR1 MDHEN and CDR2 SYDVKM. Trimming cost V 5 bases and J 1 base; bases outside gene matches: 11. Here the CDR3 DNA reads TGTGCCAGCAGTCCACCAACAGGGGGAGGCGGCACAGATACGCAGTATTTT. Encoded protein: CASSPPTGGGGTDTQYF.

The chain carries TRBV6-5 and TRBJ1-1, with TRBD1 matching over 8 bases. With 6 bases clipped from V and 7 bases from J, the junction kept 13 bases outside the gene matches. CDR1 is MNHEY, CDR2 SVGAGI, per germline. The CDR3 is 15 amino acids. The CDR3 here is CASSRTLDRGVEAFF. CDR3 DNA sequence: TGTGCCAGCAGCCGTACCCTTGACAGGGGAGTTGAAGCTTTCTTT.

The J gene is TRBJ1-1, the V gene TRBV19, with 7 bases matching TRBD1. From germline, CDR1 is LNHDA and CDR2 SQIVND (reference sequence). Trimming at V came to 11 bases and at J to 6 bases, leaving 18 bases not matched to a gene. The CDR3 consists of 15 residues. CDR3 DNA: TGTGCCTCCACAGAGTTCGGCAGGGGGGGACCTGAAGCTTTCTTT. Its protein product is CASTEFGRGGPEAFF. Combining the CDR3 with reference TRBV19 and TRBJ1-1 gives the whole variable domain DGGITQSPKYLFRKEGQNVTLSCEQNLNHDAMYWYRQDPGQGLRLIYYSQIVNDFQKGDIAEGYSVSREKKESFPLTVTSAQKNPTAFYLCASTEFGRGGPEAFFGQGTRLTVV.

The V call is TRBV6-5, the J call TRBJ1-2; tentative D call: TRBD1 (6 bases). Germline lookup yields CDR1 MNHEY and CDR2 SVGAGI. CDR3 size: 14 residues. V was shortened by 6 bases and J by 5 bases, with 16 bases between the two germline ends. CDR3 nucleotides: TGTGCCAGCAGGAAAACCGGAGGGGGGTATGGCTACACCTTC. Protein: CASRKTGGGYGYTF.

This clone was seen only once. The V call is TRBV5-4, the J call TRBJ2-7; D is perhaps TRBD1 (6 bases). Germline lookup yields CDR1 SGHNT and CDR2 YYREEE (reference sequence). This CDR3 is built from 15 residues. Trimming left V 5 bases short and J 0 bases short, with 15 bases between. The CDR3 coding sequence is TGTGCCAGCAGTTTTCAGGGGAAGACCTCCTACGAGCAGTACTTC. It yields the protein CASSFQGKTSYEQYF.

This rearrangement joins TRBV7-6 to TRBJ2-7; 8 bases are shared with TRBD1. Germline-derived CDR1 and CDR2 are SGHVS and FNYEAQ. The CDR3 runs 15 residues. V was clipped by 2 bases and J by 6 bases; unmatched bases: 9. CDR3 in DNA: TGTGCCAGCAGCTTAATGTCGCAGGGGGCGACCGAGCAGTACTTC. It encodes CASSLMSQGATEQYF.

The chain carries TRBV6-5 and TRBJ2-2, with a possible D match to TRBD2 (6 bases). Germline V gives CDR1 MNHEY, CDR2 SVGAGI. Trimming removed 2 bases at V and 4 bases at J, with 11 bases between. The length of the CDR3 is 15 residues. The CDR3 DNA sequence: TGTGCCAGCAGTTACGGGGGGTTGGGCACCGGGGAGCTGTTTTTT. Translation: CASSYGGLGTGELFF.